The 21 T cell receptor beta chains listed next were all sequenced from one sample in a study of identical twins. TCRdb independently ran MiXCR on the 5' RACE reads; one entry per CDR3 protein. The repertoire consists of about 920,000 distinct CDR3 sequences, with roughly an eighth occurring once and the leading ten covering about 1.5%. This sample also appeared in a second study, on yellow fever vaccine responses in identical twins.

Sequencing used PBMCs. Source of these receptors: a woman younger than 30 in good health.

In DNA form, the CDR3 reads TGTGCCAGCAAGAACGGCGCGGACTACGAGCAGTACGTC. This sequence encodes CASKNGADYEQYV. The chain is built from TRBV6-1 and TRBJ2-7; D is undetermined. Between the trimmed V and J ends, which lost 7 bases and 3 bases, there was a span of 13 bases. CDR3 size: 13 residues. Germline assignment: CDR1 MNHNS and CDR2 SASEGT.

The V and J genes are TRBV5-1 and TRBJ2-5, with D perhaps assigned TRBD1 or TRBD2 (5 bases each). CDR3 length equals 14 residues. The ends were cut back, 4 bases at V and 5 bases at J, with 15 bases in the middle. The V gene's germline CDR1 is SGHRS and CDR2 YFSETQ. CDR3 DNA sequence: TGCGCCAGCAGCACCGGACGGGACCGGGAGACCCAGTACTTC. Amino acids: CASSTGRDRETQYF. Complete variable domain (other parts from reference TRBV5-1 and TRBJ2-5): KAGVTQTPRYLIKTRGQQVTLSCSPISGHRSVSWYQQTPGQGLQFLFEYFSETQRNKGNFPGRFSGRQFSNSRSEMNVSTLELGDSALYLCASSTGRDRETQYFGPGTRLLVL.

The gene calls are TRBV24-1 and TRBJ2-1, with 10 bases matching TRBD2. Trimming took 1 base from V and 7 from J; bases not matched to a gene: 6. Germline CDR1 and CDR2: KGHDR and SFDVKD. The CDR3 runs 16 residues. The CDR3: CATSDFQREGRNEQFF. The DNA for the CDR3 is TGTGCCACCAGTGATTTTCAGCGGGAGGGCCGGAATGAGCAGTTCTTC.

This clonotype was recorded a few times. CDR3 DNA sequence: TGTGCCGTAGGAGGATGGAGCTCCTACGAGCAGTACTTC. Translation: CAVGGWSSYEQYF. The chain is built from TRBV6-2 or TRBV6-3 and TRBJ2-7, with D perhaps TRBD2 (5 bases). The germline CDR1 and CDR2 sequences are MNHEY and SVGEGT. The CDR3 runs 13 residues. Trimming cost V 11 bases and J 0 bases, with 14 bases left between them.

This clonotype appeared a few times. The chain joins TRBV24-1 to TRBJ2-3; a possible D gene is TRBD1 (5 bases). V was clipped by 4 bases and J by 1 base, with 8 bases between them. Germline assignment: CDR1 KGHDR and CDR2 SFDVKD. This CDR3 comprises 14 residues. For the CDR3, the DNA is TGTGCCACCAGTGACCCGACAGGCACAGATACGCAGTATTTT. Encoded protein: CATSDPTGTDTQYF.

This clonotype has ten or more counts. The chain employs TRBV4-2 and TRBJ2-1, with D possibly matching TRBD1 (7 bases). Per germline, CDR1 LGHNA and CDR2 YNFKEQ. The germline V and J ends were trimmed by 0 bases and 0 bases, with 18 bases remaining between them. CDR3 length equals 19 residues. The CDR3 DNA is TGTGCCAGCAGCCAAGATCCCCGCCAGGGGGGAGGCTCCTACAATGAGCAGTTCTTC. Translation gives CASSQDPRQGGGSYNEQFF.

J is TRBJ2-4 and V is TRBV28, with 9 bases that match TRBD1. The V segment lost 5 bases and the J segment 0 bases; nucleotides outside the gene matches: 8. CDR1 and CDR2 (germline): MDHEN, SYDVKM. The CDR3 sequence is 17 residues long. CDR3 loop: CASSAHTGGRAKNIQYF. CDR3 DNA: TGTGCCAGCAGTGCCCATACAGGGGGCCGAGCCAAAAACATTCAGTACTTC.

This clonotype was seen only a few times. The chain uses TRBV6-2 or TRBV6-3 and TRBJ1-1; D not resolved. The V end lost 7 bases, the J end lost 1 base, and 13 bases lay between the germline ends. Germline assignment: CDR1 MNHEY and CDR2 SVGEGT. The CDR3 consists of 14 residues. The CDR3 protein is CASKSLGTNTEAFF. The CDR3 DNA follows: TGTGCCAGCAAATCACTAGGCACGAACACTGAAGCTTTCTTT.

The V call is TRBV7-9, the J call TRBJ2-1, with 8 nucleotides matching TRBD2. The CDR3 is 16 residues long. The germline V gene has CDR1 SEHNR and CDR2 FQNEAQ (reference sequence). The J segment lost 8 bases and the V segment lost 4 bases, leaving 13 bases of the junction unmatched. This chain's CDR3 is CASSSWTSSTPDEQFF. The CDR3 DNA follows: TGTGCCAGCAGCTCCTGGACTAGCTCGACCCCGGATGAGCAGTTCTTC.

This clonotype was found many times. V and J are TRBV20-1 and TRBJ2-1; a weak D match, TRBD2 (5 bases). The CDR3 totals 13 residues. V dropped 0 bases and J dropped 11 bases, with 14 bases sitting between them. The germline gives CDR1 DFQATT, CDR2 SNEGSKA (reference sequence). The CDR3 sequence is CSARDGEFTKQFF. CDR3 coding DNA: TGCAGTGCTAGAGATGGGGAGTTTACAAAGCAGTTCTTC.

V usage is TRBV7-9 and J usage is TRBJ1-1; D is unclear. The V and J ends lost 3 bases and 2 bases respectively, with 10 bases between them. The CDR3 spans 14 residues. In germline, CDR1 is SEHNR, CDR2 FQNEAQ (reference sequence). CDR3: CASSLHPRNTEAFF. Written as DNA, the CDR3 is TGTGCCAGCAGCTTGCACCCACGAAACACTGAAGCTTTCTTT.

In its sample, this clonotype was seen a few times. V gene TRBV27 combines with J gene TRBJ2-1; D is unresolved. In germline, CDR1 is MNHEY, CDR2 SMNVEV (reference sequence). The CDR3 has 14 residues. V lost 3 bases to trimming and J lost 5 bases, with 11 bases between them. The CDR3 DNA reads TGTGCCAGCAGTTTGGCCCAGCGAGACAATGAGCAGTTCTTC. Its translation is CASSLAQRDNEQFF.

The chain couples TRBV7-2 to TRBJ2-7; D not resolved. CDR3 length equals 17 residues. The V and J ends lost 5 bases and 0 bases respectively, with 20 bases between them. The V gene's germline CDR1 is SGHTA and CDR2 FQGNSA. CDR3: CASSHSPRSQSSYEQYV. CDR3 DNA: TGTGCCAGCAGCCACAGCCCCCGTAGTCAGAGCTCCTACGAGCAGTACGTC.

CDR3 nucleotides: TGTGCCAGCAGCTTCCAGGGACTCAATGAGCAGTTCTTC. Encoded protein: CASSFQGLNEQFF. J is TRBJ2-1 and V is TRBV5-6; tentative D call: TRBD2 (6 bases). The CDR3 sequence is 13 residues long. Per germline, CDR1 SGHDT and CDR2 YYEEEE. V gave up 2 bases and J gave up 6 bases, with 9 bases separating them.

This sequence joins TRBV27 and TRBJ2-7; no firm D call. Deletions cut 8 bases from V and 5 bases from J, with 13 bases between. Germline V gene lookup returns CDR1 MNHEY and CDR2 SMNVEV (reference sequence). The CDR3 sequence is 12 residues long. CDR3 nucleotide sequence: TGTGCCAGCTCATCGATCCGGGACGAGCAGTACTTC. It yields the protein CASSSIRDEQYF.

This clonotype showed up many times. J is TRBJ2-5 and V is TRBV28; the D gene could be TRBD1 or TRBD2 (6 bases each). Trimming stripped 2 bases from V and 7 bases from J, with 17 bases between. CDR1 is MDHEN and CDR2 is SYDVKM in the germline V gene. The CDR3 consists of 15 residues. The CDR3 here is CASSLGWGALATQYF. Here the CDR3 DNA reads TGTGCCAGCAGTTTAGGGTGGGGGGCCCTAGCGACCCAGTACTTC.

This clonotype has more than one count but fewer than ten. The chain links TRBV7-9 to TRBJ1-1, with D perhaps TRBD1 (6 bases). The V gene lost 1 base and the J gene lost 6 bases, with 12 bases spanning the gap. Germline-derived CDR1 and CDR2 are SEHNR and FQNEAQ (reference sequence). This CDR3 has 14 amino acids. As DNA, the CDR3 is TGTGCCAGCAGCTTAGTTCCACAGGGCGCTGAAGCTTTCTTT. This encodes CASSLVPQGAEAFF.

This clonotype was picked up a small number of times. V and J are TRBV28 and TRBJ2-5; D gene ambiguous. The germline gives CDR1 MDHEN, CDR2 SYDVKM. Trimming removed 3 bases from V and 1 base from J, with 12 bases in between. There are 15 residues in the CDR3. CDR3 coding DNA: TGTGCCAGCAGTTTCCCCAATCTACTCCAAGAGACCCAGTACTTC. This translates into CASSFPNLLQETQYF. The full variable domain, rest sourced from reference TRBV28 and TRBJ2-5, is DVKVTQSSRYLVKRTGEKVFLECVQDMDHENMFWYRQDPGLGLRLIYFSYDVKMKEKGDIPEGYSVSREKKERFSLILESASTNQTSMYLCASSFPNLLQETQYFGPGTRLLVL.

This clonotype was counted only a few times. CDR3 nucleotide sequence: TGTGCCAGCAGTAGACAGGGCCCGCTTAATAATTCACCCCTCCACTTT. Translated: CASSRQGPLNNSPLHF. The chain joins TRBV12-3 or TRBV12-4 to TRBJ1-6; 7 positions match TRBD1. The CDR3 extends over 16 amino acids. V gave up 5 bases and J gave up 5 bases; unmatched junction bases: 9.

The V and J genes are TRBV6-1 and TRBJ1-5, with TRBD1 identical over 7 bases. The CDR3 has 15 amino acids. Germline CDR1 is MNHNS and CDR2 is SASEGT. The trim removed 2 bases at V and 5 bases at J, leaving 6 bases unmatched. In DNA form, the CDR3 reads TGTGCCAGCAGTGAACCACAGGGGCGAGATCAGCCCCAGCATTTT. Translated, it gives CASSEPQGRDQPQHF.

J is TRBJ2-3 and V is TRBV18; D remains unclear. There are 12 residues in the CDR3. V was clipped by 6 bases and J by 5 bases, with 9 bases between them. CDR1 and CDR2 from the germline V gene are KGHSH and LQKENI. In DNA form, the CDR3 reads TGTGCCAGCTCCCCCAACCGAGATACGCAGTATTTT. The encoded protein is CASSPNRDTQYF. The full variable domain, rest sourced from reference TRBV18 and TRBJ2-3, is NAGVMQNPRHLVRRRGQEARLRCSPMKGHSHVYWYRQLPEEGLKFMVYLQKENIIDESGMPKERFSAEFPKEGPSILRIQQVVRGDSAAYFCASSPNRDTQYFGPGTRLTVL.